Listed below are T cell receptor beta chains from one sample, sequenced in a study of shared clonotypes between healthy human individuals. Measured with immunoSEQ multiplex PCR; TCRdb has only the in-frame clones, and not every one. The sample holds 2 million to 2.5 million clones, approximately 94% seen once. Sequenced sample: naive CD4+ T cells sorted from blood. The receptor source for this set is a man aged 18 to 30 in good health. CDR3s include the opening cysteine and the closing phenylalanine or tryptophan. D genes are given only for firm matches. Clone size is stated in some rows and not others, as once, few, many or a class when expanded.

j_call | v_call | d_call | clone_size | cdr3_nt | cdr3_aa
TRBJ1-2 | TRBV6-5 | . | . | TGTGCCAGCAGTTACGGGCAGGGTAAAGTATATGGCTACACCTTC | CASSYGQGKVYGYTF
TRBJ2-1 | TRBV10-1 | . | once | TGCGCCAAAGGAAAGCGGTACAATGAGCAGTTCTTC | CAKGKRYNEQFF
TRBJ1-2 | TRBV28 | TRBD1 | . | TGTGCCAGCAGTTTGGACAGGGGGAATTATGGCTACACCTTC | CASSLDRGNYGYTF
TRBJ2-4 | TRBV6-6 | . | few | TGTGCCAGCAGTTACCCCGGACAGAAAAACATTCAGTACTTC | CASSYPGQKNIQYF
TRBJ2-5 | TRBV10-3 | . | . | TGTGCCATCACCCCCGGGGGACGCGAGACCCAGTACTTC | CAITPGGRETQYF
TRBJ2-3 | TRBV12-5 | . | . | TGTGCTAGTGGTCCCTCGTTAGTTGTCGTGGGGCAGTATTTT | CASGPSLVVVGQYF
TRBJ1-6 | TRBV10-3 | . | . | TGTGCCATCAGTGACCTATTTGGTTATAATTCACCCCTCCACTTT | CAISDLFGYNSPLHF
TRBJ1-2 | TRBV5-6 | TRBD1 | once | TGTGCCAGCAATACCAGGGGGCGTAATCAGGGAGGGTATGGCTACACCTTC | CASNTRGRNQGGYGYTF
TRBJ1-5 | TRBV2 | . | . | TGTGCCAGCAGTGAAGGGGACGGTAGCAATCAGCCCCAGCATTTT | CASSEGDGSNQPQHF
TRBJ2-7 | TRBV2 | . | once | TGTGCCAGCAGTGCAGAGGGGCCCGAGCAGTACTTC | CASSAEGPEQYF
TRBJ2-3 | TRBV5-8 | . | . | TGTGCCAGCAGCTTGTGGGTCAGGGGTACAGATACGCAGTATTTT | CASSLWVRGTDTQYF
TRBJ2-2 | TRBV5-1 | . | . | TGCGCCAGCAGCGGAGGGTCGAACACCGGGGAGCTGTTTTTT | CASSGGSNTGELFF
TRBJ1-5 | TRBV19 | . | . | TGTGCCAGTAGACCTAGCCAGGAGTTTGGTCAGCCCCAGCATTTT | CASRPSQEFGQPQHF
TRBJ2-3 | TRBV1 | . | once | TGCACCAGCAGCCATCCTGACAGGGTGACAGATACGCAGTATTTT | CTSSHPDRVTDTQYF
TRBJ1-2 | TRBV25-1 | . | . | TGTGCCAGCAGTGGTCTATCATCCCGGGGGTCGGAAGGCTACACCTTC | CASSGLSSRGSEGYTF